The 25 T cell receptor beta chains given below trace back to one sample, sequenced in a study of beta chain features in type 1 diabetes. Study observations and caveats: TCRB CDR3s were moderately but significantly shorter in Type 1 diabetes patients in all four CD4+ subsets.

Their specific antigens are unknown. The study reverse transcribed the entire isolated RNA, so it sequenced expressed TCRB transcripts. Generated by immunoSEQ multiplex PCR, the TCRdb table keeps only in-frame clones and is missing some. The sample yields some 250,000 clones, approximately 14% seen once. The sample taken for sequencing was naive CD4+ T cells from blood. Receptor source: a man aged 30-40 years with type 1 diabetes.

This clone came up a few times. The CDR3, as DNA: TGTGCCGCCGGCCCCGGAAGGGACAGCATTTACGAGCAGTACTTC. Amino acids: CAAGPGRDSIYEQYF. The chain has TRBV2 and TRBJ2-7, with 7 bases aligning to TRBD1. V was pared by 11 bases and J by 4 bases, with 17 bases of the junction left unmatched. The V gene's germline CDR1 is SNHLY and CDR2 FYNNEI. The CDR3 is 15 amino acids.

This rearrangement joins TRBV2 to TRBJ2-5; TRBD2 matches at 8 bases. The CDR3 runs 14 residues. Trimming cost V 2 bases and J 4 bases; bases outside gene matches: 3. Germline CDR1 is SNHLY and CDR2 is FYNNEI. The CDR3, as DNA: TGTGCCAGCAGTGAACGGGGGGGTCGAGAGACCCAGTACTTC. It translates to CASSERGGRETQYF.

The V and J genes are TRBV28 and TRBJ2-7; D is possibly TRBD1 (6 bases). The CDR3 is made up of 12 amino acids. Germline V gene sequence: CDR1 MDHEN, CDR2 SYDVKM. Trimming removed 7 bases from V and 6 bases from J, with 13 bases in between. CDR3: CASTVGDTEQYF. CDR3 DNA sequence: TGTGCCAGCACCGTGGGGGACACCGAGCAGTACTTC.

The chain employs TRBV5-1 and TRBJ2-5; 8 bases are a match to TRBD2. The germline V gene has CDR1 SGHRS and CDR2 YFSETQ. The length of the CDR3 is 16 residues. J was trimmed by 0 bases and V by 6 bases; bases with no gene match: 10. CDR3 sequence (DNA): TGCGCCAGCACCCCGACGGGGCGGGGGGACCAAGAGACCCAGTACTTC. Translating it yields CASTPTGRGDQETQYF.

This clone was detected only a few times. This CDR3 reads CASSMPRDRDYGYTF. Here the CDR3 DNA reads TGTGCCAGTAGTATGCCCCGGGACAGGGACTATGGCTACACCTTC. V is TRBV19 and J is TRBJ1-2; TRBD1 matches 9 bases. The CDR3 covers 15 residues. Germline-derived CDR1 and CDR2 are LNHDA and SQIVND (reference sequence). Trimming at V came to 3 bases and at J to 3 bases, leaving 5 bases not matched to a gene.

This clone was picked up a small number of times. The CDR3 region has the DNA TGTGCCAGCAGCGACCCGAAGGGCCGCGGGGGCCCCCTCAATGAGCAGTTCTTC. Amino acids: CASSDPKGRGGPLNEQFF. The chain links TRBV9 to TRBJ2-1; D perhaps matches TRBD2 (7 bases). The germline gives CDR1 SGDLS, CDR2 YYNGEE. V lost 3 bases and J lost 6, with 25 bases in between. The length of the CDR3 is 18 residues.

This clone has only a few counts. The chain is built from TRBV2 and TRBJ2-2, with 7 bases matching TRBD1. J was trimmed by 2 bases and V by 3 bases; bases with no gene match: 3. Germline V gene sequence: CDR1 SNHLY, CDR2 FYNNEI. CDR3 size: 15 residues. CDR3 in DNA: TGTGCCAGCAGTGATGGGACAGCTAACACCGGGGAGCTGTTTTTT. It specifies CASSDGTANTGELFF. Based on the CDR3 plus reference TRBV2 and TRBJ2-2, the full variable domain is EPEVTQTPSHQVTQMGQEVILRCVPISNHLYFYWYRQILGQKVEFLVSFYNNEISEKSEIFDDQFSVERPDGSNFTLKIRSTKLEDSAMYFCASSDGTANTGELFFGEGSRLTVL.

This clone was seen a few times. The chain uses TRBV7-9 and TRBJ2-7; no reliable D call. The CDR3 totals 12 residues. V was trimmed by 3 bases and J by 7 bases, leaving 10 bases between them. CDR1 is SEHNR, CDR2 FQNEAQ, per germline (reference sequence). The CDR3 here is CASSLASSEQYF. The CDR3 DNA sequence: TGTGCCAGCAGCTTGGCCTCAAGTGAGCAGTACTTC.

This clone was recorded a few times. The chain links TRBV11-3 to TRBJ2-3; 10 bases map to TRBD1. The germline V gene encodes CDR1 SGHNT and CDR2 YENEEA. Losses at the gene ends were 3 bases for V and 6 bases for J; bases not matched to a gene: 9. The CDR3 runs to 16 residues. CDR3 residues: CASSLGQGTAGDTQYF. Written as DNA, the CDR3 is TGTGCCAGCAGCTTGGGACAGGGGACAGCGGGCGATACGCAGTATTTT.

The rearrangement uses TRBV5-6 and TRBJ2-1; 12 nucleotides line up with TRBD2. Trimming removed 4 bases from V and 5 bases from J; junction bases left unmatched: 4. The germline CDR1 and CDR2 sequences are SGHDT and YYEEEE. This CDR3 is built from 15 residues. In DNA form, the CDR3 reads TGTGCCAGCAGCGCGACTAGCGGGGGCCACAATGAGCAGTTCTTC. It encodes CASSATSGGHNEQFF.

V gene TRBV18 combines with J gene TRBJ2-5; TRBD1 aligns across 9 bases. Germline trimming cut 6 bases from V and 5 bases from J; bases unmatched to any gene: 16. The CDR3 totals 17 residues. Germline CDR1 reads KGHSH; CDR2 reads LQKENI. The CDR3 bases are TGTGCCAGCTCTCACATCGCCCCACAGGGGGCTAGGGAGACCCAGTACTTC. Its protein is CASSHIAPQGARETQYF.

The J gene is TRBJ2-7, the V gene TRBV18, with 8 bases aligning to TRBD1. Germline V gives CDR1 KGHSH, CDR2 LQKENI. This CDR3 is built from 16 residues. Trimming took 3 bases from V and 0 from J; bases not matched to a gene: 7. Here the CDR3 reads CASSPMTGESSYEQYF. Here the CDR3 DNA reads TGTGCCAGCTCACCTATGACAGGGGAGAGCTCCTACGAGCAGTACTTC.

This clone turned up a few times. J is TRBJ2-1 and V is TRBV5-4; D is unresolved. Trimming took off 0 bases at V and 8 bases at J, with 9 bases between the two ends. The CDR3 has 13 amino acids. In germline, CDR1 is SGHNT, CDR2 YYREEE (reference sequence). The CDR3: CASSLAPADEQFF. The DNA of the CDR3 is TGTGCCAGCAGCTTGGCCCCCGCAGATGAGCAGTTCTTC. The variable domain in full, completed from reference TRBV5-4 and TRBJ2-1, reads ETGVTQSPTHLIKTRGQQVTLRCSSQSGHNTVSWYQQALGQGPQFIFQYYREEENGRGNFPPRFSGLQFPNYSSELNVNALELDDSALYLCASSLAPADEQFFGPGTRLTVL.

This clone was seen more than once but under ten times. The gene calls are TRBV10-3 and TRBJ2-7, with D tentatively TRBD2 (6 bases). V lost 0 bases to trimming and J lost 6 bases, with 12 bases between them. From germline, CDR1 is ENHRY and CDR2 SYGVKD. CDR3 length equals 14 residues. CDR3 nucleotides: TGTGCCATCAGTGAGTCCGGGGGATCTCGCGAGCAGTACTTC. Protein product: CAISESGGSREQYF.

This clone was found a few times. The V gene is TRBV11-2, the J gene TRBJ2-3, with TRBD1 matching over 7 bases. V shed 0 bases and J 0 bases; nucleotides not matched to a gene: 6. The germline V gene encodes CDR1 SGHAT and CDR2 FQNNGV. CDR3 length: 17 residues. CDR3 coding DNA: TGTGCCAGCAGCTTAGATCCCCCGACAGGGAGCACAGATACGCAGTATTTT. Protein: CASSLDPPTGSTDTQYF.

The CDR3 reads CASSRGQEPQHF. The CDR3 nucleotides are TGTGCCAGCAGCCGGGGACAGGAGCCCCAGCATTTT. The rearrangement links TRBV11-3 to TRBJ1-5; 8 bases are shared with TRBD1. Germline values: CDR1 SGHNT, CDR2 YENEEA. The CDR3 is made up of 12 amino acids. The J segment lost 8 bases and the V segment lost 5 bases, leaving 2 bases of the junction unmatched.

This clone was recorded a few times. This chain joins TRBV14 and TRBJ2-5; D is perhaps TRBD1 (5 bases). The CDR3 covers 14 residues. The V end was cut by 0 bases, the J end by 7 bases, with 12 bases between. CDR1 and CDR2 (germline): SGHDN, FVKESK. CDR3 nucleotide sequence: TGTGCCAGCAGCCAAGAAATGGAAACAGGGACCCAGTACTTC. Protein sequence: CASSQEMETGTQYF.

Of note for this clone: The sample holds other DNA sequences that translate to the same CDR3. The genes are TRBV2 and TRBJ2-5; 8 bases fit TRBD2. The V gene end was trimmed by 6 bases and the J gene end by 2 bases; junction bases not matched to a gene: 2. This CDR3 has 13 residues. CDR1 and CDR2 (germline): SNHLY, FYNNEI. The CDR3 DNA follows: TGTGCCAGCAGAACGGGAGGGCAAGAGACCCAGTACTTC. Translated: CASRTGGQETQYF.

The gene calls are TRBV2 and TRBJ2-7, with no clear D. V lost 6 bases to trimming and J lost 3 bases, with 9 bases between them. CDR1 is SNHLY, CDR2 FYNNEI, per germline. The CDR3 runs 12 residues. CDR3 in amino acids: CASSLSGYEQYF. The DNA for the CDR3 is TGTGCCAGCAGCCTCTCGGGCTACGAGCAGTACTTC.

The V call is TRBV5-1, the J call TRBJ2-3; TRBD1 matches at 8 bases. Germline values: CDR1 SGHRS, CDR2 YFSETQ. The CDR3 runs 15 residues. J gave up 4 bases and V 1 base, and 5 bases lay outside the gene matches. The CDR3 bases are TGCGCCAGCAGCTTGAGGGCAGGGGGCGCAGATACGCAGTATTTT. Amino acid sequence: CASSLRAGGADTQYF.

This clone was recorded a few times. CDR3 sequence: CASSFSGRAADTQYF. CDR3 DNA: TGTGCCAGCAGCTTTAGCGGGAGGGCCGCAGATACGCAGTATTTT. V gene TRBV11-2 combines with J gene TRBJ2-3, with TRBD2 matching over 11 bases. CDR1 SGHAT and CDR2 FQNNGV come from the germline V gene. The length of the CDR3 is 15 residues. The ends lost 3 bases at V and 4 bases at J; junction bases unmatched: 3.

This clone was counted a few times. The chain joins TRBV5-6 to TRBJ2-5, with D perhaps TRBD1 (5 bases). V lost 4 bases, J lost 4 bases, and 20 bases lay in between. Germline lookup yields CDR1 SGHDT and CDR2 YYEEEE. The CDR3 runs 16 residues. CDR3 DNA: TGTGCCAGCAGCCCGGCCTTCGGACACTTTTTAGAGACCCAGTACTTC. Its protein is CASSPAFGHFLETQYF.

This clone came up a few times. The gene calls are TRBV19 and TRBJ1-2; 8 bases map to TRBD1. Germline CDR1 is LNHDA and CDR2 is SQIVND (reference sequence). Germline trimming cut 2 bases from V and 4 bases from J; bases unmatched to any gene: 9. The CDR3 is made up of 16 amino acids. The CDR3 loop is CASSIRAGQDFYGYTF. Written as DNA, the CDR3 is TGTGCCAGTAGTATAAGAGCGGGACAGGATTTCTATGGCTACACCTTC. Supplemented by reference TRBV19 and TRBJ1-2, the full variable domain reads DGGITQSPKYLFRKEGQNVTLSCEQNLNHDAMYWYRQDPGQGLRLIYYSQIVNDFQKGDIAEGYSVSREKKESFPLTVTSAQKNPTAFYLCASSIRAGQDFYGYTFGSGTRLTVV.

V and J are TRBV10-2 and TRBJ2-5; D is unclear. The CDR3 contains 12 residues. Germline V gene data show CDR1 as WSHSY and CDR2 as SAAADI. Trimming pared 5 bases from V and 5 bases from J, leaving 9 bases between. The CDR3 DNA follows: TGCGCCAGCAGTCCATCTCGGGAGACCCAGTACTTC. Amino acids: CASSPSRETQYF.

The chain recombines TRBV6-5 with TRBJ2-4; D is unclear. This CDR3 region has 13 residues. The V and J ends lost 4 bases and 4 bases respectively, with 8 bases between them. Germline CDR1 is MNHEY and CDR2 is SVGAGI. This CDR3 reads CASSSPGKNIQYF. The CDR3, as DNA: TGTGCCAGCAGTTCCCCAGGAAAAAACATTCAGTACTTC.